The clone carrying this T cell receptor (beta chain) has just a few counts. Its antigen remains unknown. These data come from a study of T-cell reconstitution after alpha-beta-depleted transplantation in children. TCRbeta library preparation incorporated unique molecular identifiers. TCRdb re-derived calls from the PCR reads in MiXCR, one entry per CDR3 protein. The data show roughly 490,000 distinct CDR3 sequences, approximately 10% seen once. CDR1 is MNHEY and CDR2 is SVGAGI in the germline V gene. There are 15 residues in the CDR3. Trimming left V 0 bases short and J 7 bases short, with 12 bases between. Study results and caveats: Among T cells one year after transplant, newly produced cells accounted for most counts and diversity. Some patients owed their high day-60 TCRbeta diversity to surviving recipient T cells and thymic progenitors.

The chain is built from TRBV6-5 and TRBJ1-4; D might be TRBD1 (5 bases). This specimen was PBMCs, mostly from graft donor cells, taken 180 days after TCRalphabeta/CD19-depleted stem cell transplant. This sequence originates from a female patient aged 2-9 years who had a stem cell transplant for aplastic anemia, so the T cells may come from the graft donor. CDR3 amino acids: CASSYSWGDFEKLFF. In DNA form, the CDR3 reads TGTGCCAGCAGTTACTCGTGGGGCGATTTTGAAAAACTGTTTTTT.